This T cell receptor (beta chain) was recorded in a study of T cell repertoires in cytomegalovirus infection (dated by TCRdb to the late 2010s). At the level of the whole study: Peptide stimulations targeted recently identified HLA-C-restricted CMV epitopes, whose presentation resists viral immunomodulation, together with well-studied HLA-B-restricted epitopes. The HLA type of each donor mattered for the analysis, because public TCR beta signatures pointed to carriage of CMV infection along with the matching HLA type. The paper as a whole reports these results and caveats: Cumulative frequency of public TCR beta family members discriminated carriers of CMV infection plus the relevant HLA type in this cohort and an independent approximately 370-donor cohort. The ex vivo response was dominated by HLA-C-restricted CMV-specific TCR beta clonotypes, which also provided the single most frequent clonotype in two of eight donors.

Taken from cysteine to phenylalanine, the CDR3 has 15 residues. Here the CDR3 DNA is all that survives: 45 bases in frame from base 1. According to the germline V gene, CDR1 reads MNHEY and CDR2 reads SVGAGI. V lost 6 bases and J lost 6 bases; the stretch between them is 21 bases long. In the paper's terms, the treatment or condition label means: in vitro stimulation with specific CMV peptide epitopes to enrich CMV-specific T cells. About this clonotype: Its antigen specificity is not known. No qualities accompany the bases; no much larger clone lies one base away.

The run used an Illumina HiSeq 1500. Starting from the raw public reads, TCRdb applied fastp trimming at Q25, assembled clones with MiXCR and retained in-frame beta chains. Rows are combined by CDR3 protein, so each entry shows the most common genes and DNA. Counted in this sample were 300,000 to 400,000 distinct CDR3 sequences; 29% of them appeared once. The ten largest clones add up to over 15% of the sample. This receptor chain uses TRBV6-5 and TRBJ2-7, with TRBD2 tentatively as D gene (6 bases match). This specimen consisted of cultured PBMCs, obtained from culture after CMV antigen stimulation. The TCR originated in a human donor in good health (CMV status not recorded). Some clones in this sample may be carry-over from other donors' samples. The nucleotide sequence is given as TGTGCCAGCAGGGAAACCGGGACTCGGCGGTCCGAGCAGTACTTC. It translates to CASRETGTRRSEQYF.